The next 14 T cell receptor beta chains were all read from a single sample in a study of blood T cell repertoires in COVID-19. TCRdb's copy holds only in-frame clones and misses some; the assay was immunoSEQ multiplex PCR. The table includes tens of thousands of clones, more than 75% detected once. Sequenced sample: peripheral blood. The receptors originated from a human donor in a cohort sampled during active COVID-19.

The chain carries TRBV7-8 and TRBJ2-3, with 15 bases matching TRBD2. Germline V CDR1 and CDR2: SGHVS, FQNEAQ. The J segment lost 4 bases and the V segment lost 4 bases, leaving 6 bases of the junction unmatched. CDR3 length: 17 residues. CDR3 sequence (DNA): TGTGCCAGCAGCTCCGGGACTAGCGGGGGGCGGGCAGATACGCAGTATTTT. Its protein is CASSSGTSGGRADTQYF.

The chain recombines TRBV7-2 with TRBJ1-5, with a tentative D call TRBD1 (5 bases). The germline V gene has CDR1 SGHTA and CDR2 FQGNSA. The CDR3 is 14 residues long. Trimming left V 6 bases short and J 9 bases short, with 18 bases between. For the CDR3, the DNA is TGTGCCAGCAGATCACAACCTCAGGGAAGGCCCCAGCATTTT. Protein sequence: CASRSQPQGRPQHF.

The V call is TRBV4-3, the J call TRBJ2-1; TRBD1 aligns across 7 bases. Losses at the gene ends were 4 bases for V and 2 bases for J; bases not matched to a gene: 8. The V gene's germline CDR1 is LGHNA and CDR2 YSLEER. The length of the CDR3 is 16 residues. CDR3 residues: CASSPRGRGTYNEQFF. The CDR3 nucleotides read TGCGCCAGCAGCCCCCGGGGCAGGGGGACCTACAATGAGCAGTTCTTC.

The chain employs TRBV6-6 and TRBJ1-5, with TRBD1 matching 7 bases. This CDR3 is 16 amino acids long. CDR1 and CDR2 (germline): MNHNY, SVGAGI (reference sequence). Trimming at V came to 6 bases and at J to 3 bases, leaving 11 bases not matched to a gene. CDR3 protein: CASRSTGVAANQPQHF. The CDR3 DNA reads TGTGCCAGCAGGTCCACAGGGGTGGCGGCCAATCAGCCCCAGCATTTT.

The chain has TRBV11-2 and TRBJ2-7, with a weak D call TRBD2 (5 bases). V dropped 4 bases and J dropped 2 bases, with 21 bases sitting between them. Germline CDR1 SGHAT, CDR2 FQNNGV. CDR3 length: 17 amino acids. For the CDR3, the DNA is TGTGCCAGCAGCTACGGCCGATGGGAGAAGGGTACCTACGAGCAGTACTTC. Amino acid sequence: CASSYGRWEKGTYEQYF.

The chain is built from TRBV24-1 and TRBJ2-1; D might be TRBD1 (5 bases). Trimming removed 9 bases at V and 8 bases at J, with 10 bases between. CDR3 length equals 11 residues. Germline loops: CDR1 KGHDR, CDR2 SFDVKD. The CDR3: CATGTGDEQFF. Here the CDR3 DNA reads TGTGCCACCGGTACAGGAGATGAGCAGTTCTTC.

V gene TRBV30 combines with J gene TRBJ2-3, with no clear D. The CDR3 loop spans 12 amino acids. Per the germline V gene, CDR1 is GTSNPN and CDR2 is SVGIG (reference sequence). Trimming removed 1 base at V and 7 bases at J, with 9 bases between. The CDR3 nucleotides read TGTGCCTGGAGTGCCCCCGCGAATACGCAGTATTTT. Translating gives CAWSAPANTQYF. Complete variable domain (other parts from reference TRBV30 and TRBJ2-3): SQTIHQWPATLVQPVGSPLSLECTVEGTSNPNLYWYRQAAGRGLQLLFYSVGIGQISSEVPQNLSASRPQDRQFILSSKKLLLSDSGFYLCAWSAPANTQYFGPGTRLTVL.

This CDR3 reads CASSRGTGGNQPQHF. The DNA of the CDR3 is TGCGCCAGCAGCCGAGGGACAGGGGGCAATCAGCCCCAGCATTTT. The rearrangement links TRBV4-1 to TRBJ1-5, with TRBD1 matching over 10 bases. The germline V gene encodes CDR1 MGHRA and CDR2 YSYEKL. The V segment lost 4 bases and the J segment 2 bases; nucleotides outside the gene matches: 2. This CDR3 is 15 amino acids long.

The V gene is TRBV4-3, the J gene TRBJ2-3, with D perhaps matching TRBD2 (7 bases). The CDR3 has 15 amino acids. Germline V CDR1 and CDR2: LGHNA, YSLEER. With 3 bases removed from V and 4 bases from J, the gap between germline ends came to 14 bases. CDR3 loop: CASSQDTGRADTQYF. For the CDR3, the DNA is TGCGCCAGCAGCCAGGATACAGGGAGGGCAGATACGCAGTATTTT.

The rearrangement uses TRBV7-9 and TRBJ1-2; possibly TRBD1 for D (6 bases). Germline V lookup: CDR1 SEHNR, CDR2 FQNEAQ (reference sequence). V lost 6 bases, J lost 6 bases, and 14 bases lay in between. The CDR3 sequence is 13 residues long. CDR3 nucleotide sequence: TGTGCCAGCAGTTTTAGGGGGGGAAATGGCTACACCTTC. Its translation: CASSFRGGNGYTF. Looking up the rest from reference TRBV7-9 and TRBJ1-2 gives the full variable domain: DTGVSQNPRHKITKRGQNVTFRCDPISEHNRLYWYRQTLGQGPEFLTYFQNEAQLEKSRLLSDRFSAERPKGSFSTLEIQRTEQGDSAMYLCASSFRGGNGYTFGSGTRLTVV.

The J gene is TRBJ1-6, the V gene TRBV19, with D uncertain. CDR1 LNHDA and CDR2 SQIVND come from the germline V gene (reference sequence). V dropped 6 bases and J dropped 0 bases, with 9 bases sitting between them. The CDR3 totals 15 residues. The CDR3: CASRQQSSYNSPLHF. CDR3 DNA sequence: TGTGCCAGTAGACAACAGAGCTCCTATAATTCACCCCTCCACTTT.

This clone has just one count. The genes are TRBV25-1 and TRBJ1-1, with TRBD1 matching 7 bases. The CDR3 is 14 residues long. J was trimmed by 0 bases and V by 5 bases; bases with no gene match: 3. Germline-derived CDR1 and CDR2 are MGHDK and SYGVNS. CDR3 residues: CASSPGQLNTEAFF. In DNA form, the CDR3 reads TGTGCCAGCAGTCCGGGACAGTTGAACACTGAAGCTTTCTTT.

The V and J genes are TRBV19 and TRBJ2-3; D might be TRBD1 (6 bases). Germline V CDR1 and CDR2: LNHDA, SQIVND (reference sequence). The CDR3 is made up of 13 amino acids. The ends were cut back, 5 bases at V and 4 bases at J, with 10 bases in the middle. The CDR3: CASSPTGSDTQYF. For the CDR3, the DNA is TGTGCCAGTAGTCCTACAGGGTCAGATACGCAGTATTTT.

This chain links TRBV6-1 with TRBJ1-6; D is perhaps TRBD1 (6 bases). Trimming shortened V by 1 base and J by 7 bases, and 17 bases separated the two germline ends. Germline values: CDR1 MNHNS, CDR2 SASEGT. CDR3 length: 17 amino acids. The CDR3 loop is CASSEGLVGGWNSPLHF. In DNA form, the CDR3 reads TGTGCCAGCAGTGAAGGCTTGGTAGGGGGTTGGAATTCACCCCTCCACTTT.